This passage covers 30 T cell receptor beta chains from one sample sequenced in a study of T cells after yellow fever vaccination. MiXCR, applied by TCRdb to the 5' RACE reads, yields one record per CDR3 protein. The sample contains a few hundred thousand distinct CDR3 sequences, 15% to 20% of which appear only once. This specimen was PBMCs, taken 15 days after the yellow fever booster vaccination. Receptor source: a young man who received the YFV17D yellow fever vaccine.

The table lists this clonotype with a few counts. V gene TRBV16 combines with J gene TRBJ2-7; D not resolved. The CDR3 is 13 amino acids. The V and J ends lost 4 bases and 6 bases respectively, with 13 bases between them. Germline V gene lookup returns CDR1 KGHSY and CDR2 FQNENV. The CDR3 bases are TGTGCCAGCAGCCCCCAAAGAGGTTTCGAGCAGTACTTC. As protein: CASSPQRGFEQYF.

This clonotype was seen a few times. The chain employs TRBV7-6 and TRBJ2-1, with 7 bases aligning to TRBD2. Looked up from germline, CDR1 is SGHVS and CDR2 is FNYEAQ. The trim removed 3 bases at V and 10 bases at J, leaving 3 bases unmatched. CDR3 length: 12 residues. CDR3 nucleotide sequence: TGTGCCAGCAGCTTCTGGGGGGGAGAGCAGTTCTTC. Translation: CASSFWGGEQFF.

This sequence joins TRBV19 and TRBJ2-3; D is possibly TRBD1 (5 bases). This CDR3 has 13 residues. Germline V gene sequence: CDR1 LNHDA, CDR2 SQIVND (reference sequence). V lost 9 bases and J lost 0, with 10 bases in between. CDR3 DNA: TGTGCCAGCCAAAAGGGGAGCACAGATACGCAGTATTTT. Amino acids: CASQKGSTDTQYF.

The chain links TRBV29-1 to TRBJ2-3; possibly TRBD1 or TRBD2 for D (5 bases each). The germline V gene has CDR1 SQVTM and CDR2 ANQGSEA. The CDR3 has 15 residues. Trimming shortened V by 7 bases and J by 0 bases, and 17 bases separated the two germline ends. The CDR3 region is CSAHRDPSSTDTQYF. For the CDR3, the DNA is TGCAGCGCTCACCGGGACCCTTCTAGCACAGATACGCAGTATTTT.

In its sample, this clonotype was seen a few times. The chain has TRBV6-2 or TRBV6-3 and TRBJ2-1; D is unclear. V lost 7 bases and J lost 1, with 17 bases in between. There are 16 residues in the CDR3. Germline assignment: CDR1 MNHEY and CDR2 SVGEGT. DNA of the CDR3: TGTGCCAGCACCCCAGGCCAGTACAGTTCCTACAATGAGCAGTTCTTC. This encodes CASTPGQYSSYNEQFF.

The chain recombines TRBV18 with TRBJ2-7; 9 positions match TRBD2. The CDR3 is made up of 16 amino acids. CDR1 is KGHSH and CDR2 is LQKENI in the germline V gene. Trimming removed 3 bases from V and 6 bases from J; junction bases left unmatched: 12. CDR3 in amino acids: CASSPTTGSGSLEQYF. The CDR3 DNA is TGTGCCAGCTCACCCACCACGGGTAGCGGGAGTCTCGAGCAGTACTTC. Full variable domain (rest looked up from reference TRBV18 and TRBJ2-7): NAGVMQNPRHLVRRRGQEARLRCSPMKGHSHVYWYRQLPEEGLKFMVYLQKENIIDESGMPKERFSAEFPKEGPSILRIQQVVRGDSAAYFCASSPTTGSGSLEQYFGPGTRLTVT.

The J gene is TRBJ1-5, the V gene TRBV10-3; 8 bases align to TRBD1. CDR1 and CDR2 (germline): ENHRY, SYGVKD. The CDR3 consists of 15 residues. The ends lost 3 bases at V and 5 bases at J; junction bases unmatched: 6. CDR3 nucleotide sequence: TGTGCCATCAGTGATACCGGACAGGGAGATCAGCCCCAGCATTTT. Translated, it gives CAISDTGQGDQPQHF.

This clonotype was seen only a few times. The gene calls are TRBV27 and TRBJ2-1; 8 bases are a match to TRBD1. This CDR3 spans 16 amino acids. Germline loops: CDR1 MNHEY, CDR2 SMNVEV (reference sequence). With 3 bases clipped from V and 4 bases from J, the junction kept 8 bases outside the gene matches. CDR3 sequence reads: CASSFKPGQVYNEQFF. In nucleotides, the CDR3 is TGTGCCAGCAGTTTCAAACCGGGACAGGTATACAATGAGCAGTTCTTC.

J is TRBJ2-3 and V is TRBV5-6, with D unclear. V lost 6 bases to trimming and J lost 3 bases, with 14 bases between them. The germline V gene has CDR1 SGHDT and CDR2 YYEEEE. The CDR3 has 14 residues. The CDR3 nucleotides are TGTGCCAGCATCCCATTGACCGGGACAGATACGCAGTATTTT. Protein: CASIPLTGTDTQYF.

There are a few counts of this clonotype. V gene TRBV7-2 combines with J gene TRBJ2-3; unclear D gene. The CDR3 has 12 amino acids. Deletions cut 5 bases from V and 7 bases from J, with 10 bases between. Germline lookup yields CDR1 SGHTA and CDR2 FQGNSA. The CDR3 loop is CASSRVWNTQYF. CDR3 sequence (DNA): TGTGCCAGCAGCCGCGTGTGGAATACGCAGTATTTT.

This clonotype was recorded a few times. J is TRBJ2-7 and V is TRBV5-6; tentative D call: TRBD1 (6 bases). V dropped 1 base and J dropped 6 bases, with 8 bases sitting between them. Germline CDR1 reads SGHDT; CDR2 reads YYEEEE. There are 12 residues in the CDR3. The CDR3 region is CASSLYRAEQYF. In DNA, the CDR3 is TGTGCCAGCAGCTTGTACAGGGCCGAGCAGTACTTC.

The gene calls are TRBV12-3 or TRBV12-4 and TRBJ2-5; the match to TRBD1 covers 7 bases. Trimming took 4 bases from V and 4 from J; bases not matched to a gene: 12. The CDR3 is made up of 16 amino acids. CDR3 nucleotide sequence: TGTGCCAGCAGTTCTCCCCGACAGGGAAGGGGAGAGACCCAGTACTTC. This translates into CASSSPRQGRGETQYF.

The chain couples TRBV29-1 to TRBJ1-5; 10 bases are shared with TRBD1. The germline V gene has CDR1 SQVTM and CDR2 ANQGSEA. With 4 bases clipped from V and 7 bases from J, the junction kept 10 bases outside the gene matches. This CDR3 has 15 amino acids. The CDR3 DNA reads as TGCAGCGTTGGGACAGGGGGTTCGGGTGGCCAGCCCCAGCATTTT. This sequence encodes CSVGTGGSGGQPQHF.

This clonotype showed up just a few times. The rearrangement links TRBV27 to TRBJ2-1; either TRBD1 or TRBD2 may supply D (5 bases each). CDR1 MNHEY and CDR2 SMNVEV come from the germline V gene (reference sequence). Trimming shortened V by 4 bases and J by 5 bases, and 15 bases separated the two germline ends. CDR3 length: 15 amino acids. The CDR3 loop reads CASSSPSSGHNEQFF. The CDR3 nucleotides are TGTGCCAGCAGTTCGCCTAGCTCGGGGCACAATGAGCAGTTCTTC.

The rearrangement joins TRBV15 to TRBJ2-7, with 9 bases matching TRBD1. This CDR3 is built from 15 residues. Trimming removed 5 bases from V and 6 bases from J; junction bases left unmatched: 11. The germline gives CDR1 LNHNV, CDR2 YYDKDF (reference sequence). The CDR3 DNA is TGTGCCACCAGCCCTCGAGGGACAGGGAGGCTCGAGCAGTACTTC. Residues: CATSPRGTGRLEQYF.

This clonotype was found a few times. The rearrangement uses TRBV7-2 and TRBJ2-1; 7 bases map to TRBD2. The germline CDR1 and CDR2 sequences are SGHTA and FQGNSA. After removal of 5 bases from V and 0 bases from J, the junction contained 4 bases not matched to a gene. The CDR3 has 15 amino acids. CDR3 nucleotides: TGTGCCAGCAGCACACTAGCGAACTCCTACAATGAGCAGTTCTTC. Protein sequence: CASSTLANSYNEQFF.

In its sample, this clonotype was seen a few times. The chain links TRBV5-1 to TRBJ2-1; 10 nucleotides line up with TRBD2. The germline CDR1 and CDR2 sequences are SGHRS and YFSETQ. The CDR3 has 16 residues. V dropped 1 base and J dropped 2; count of bases not matched to a gene: 3. The CDR3 DNA is TGCGCCAGCAGCTTGAACCTAGCGGGAGCCTACAATGAGCAGTTCTTC. It translates to CASSLNLAGAYNEQFF. The full variable domain, in which reference TRBV5-1 and TRBJ2-1 provide the parts outside the CDR3, is KAGVTQTPRYLIKTRGQQVTLSCSPISGHRSVSWYQQTPGQGLQFLFEYFSETQRNKGNFPGRFSGRQFSNSRSEMNVSTLELGDSALYLCASSLNLAGAYNEQFFGPGTRLTVL.

Only a few counts were recorded for this clonotype. The chain joins TRBV7-2 to TRBJ2-1, with 8 bases aligning to TRBD2. The germline V gene encodes CDR1 SGHTA and CDR2 FQGNSA. This CDR3 comprises 16 residues. The junction had 6 bases not matched to a gene; V was cut back by 1 base and J by 4 bases. The CDR3 nucleotides are TGTGCCAGCAGCTTAGGGGCGAGCGGGAGATACAATGAGCAGTTCTTC. As protein: CASSLGASGRYNEQFF. Together with reference TRBV7-2 and TRBJ2-1, the CDR3 gives the full variable domain: GAGVSQSPSNKVTEKGKDVELRCDPISGHTALYWYRQSLGQGLEFLIYFQGNSAPDKSGLPSDRFSAERTGGSVSTLTIQRTQQEDSAVYLCASSLGASGRYNEQFFGPGTRLTVL.

In its sample, this clonotype was seen a few times. The chain uses TRBV20-1 and TRBJ2-2, with D possibly matching TRBD2 (6 bases). CDR1 and CDR2 from the germline V gene are DFQATT and SNEGSKA (reference sequence). The CDR3 length is 13 residues. V gave up 4 bases and J gave up 6 bases, with 12 bases separating them. The chain's CDR3 is CSATTGVAGELFF. CDR3 nucleotide sequence: TGCAGTGCTACAACGGGAGTGGCCGGGGAGCTGTTTTTT.

This chain uses TRBV4-1 with TRBJ2-5; D gene unclear. The CDR3 spans 15 residues. Looked up from germline, CDR1 is MGHRA and CDR2 is YSYEKL. Trimming took off 0 bases at V and 5 bases at J, with 13 bases between the two ends. The chain's CDR3 is CASSQDLTPRETQYF. The CDR3 DNA reads as TGCGCCAGCAGCCAAGATTTGACCCCCCGGGAGACCCAGTACTTC.

This clonotype was seen more than once but under ten times. The rearrangement uses TRBV19 and TRBJ2-7, with TRBD2 matching 11 bases. V shed 10 bases and J 6 bases; nucleotides not matched to a gene: 8. The CDR3 length is 13 residues. Germline values: CDR1 LNHDA, CDR2 SQIVND (reference sequence). The chain's CDR3 is CATTSGSFLEQYF. In DNA form, the CDR3 reads TGTGCCACCACTAGCGGGAGTTTCCTCGAGCAGTACTTC.

This clonotype was detected many times. The chain combines TRBV18 with TRBJ2-3, with TRBD2 identical over 10 bases. Trimming at V came to 3 bases and at J to 0 bases, leaving 3 bases not matched to a gene. Germline V gives CDR1 KGHSH, CDR2 LQKENI. The CDR3 is made up of 16 amino acids. The CDR3 reads CASSPRTSGSTDTQYF. As DNA, the CDR3 is TGTGCCAGCTCACCCCGGACTAGCGGAAGCACAGATACGCAGTATTTT.

J is TRBJ2-4 and V is TRBV5-5, with 10 bases that match TRBD1. With V trimmed by 0 bases and J by 8 bases, 11 bases remained unmatched. Germline-derived CDR1 and CDR2 are SGHKS and YYEKEE (reference sequence). The CDR3 consists of 17 residues. The CDR3 sequence is CASSLALLRDRGDIQYF. In DNA form, the CDR3 reads TGTGCCAGCAGCTTGGCTCTGTTGCGGGACAGGGGAGACATTCAGTACTTC.

This clonotype was detected a few times. V and J are TRBV29-1 and TRBJ2-3; 11 bases fit TRBD2. J was trimmed by 6 bases and V by 2 bases; bases with no gene match: 7. This CDR3 has 15 amino acids. Germline V gene data show CDR1 as SQVTM and CDR2 as ANQGSEA. The CDR3, as DNA: TGCAGCGTTGAACGGCTAGCGGGAGGATTGGATACGCAGTATTTT. Translating gives CSVERLAGGLDTQYF.

The chain couples TRBV20-1 to TRBJ2-3; 8 bases are a match to TRBD2. Per germline, CDR1 DFQATT and CDR2 SNEGSKA (reference sequence). The V and J ends lost 4 bases and 5 bases, in that order; junction bases with no gene match: 5. The CDR3 has 13 amino acids. DNA for the CDR3: TGCAGTGCTAACTGGCGGGAGGTAGATACGCAGTATTTT. Protein product: CSANWREVDTQYF.

There are a few counts of this clonotype. The V gene is TRBV9, the J gene TRBJ1-6, with D uncertain. Germline V gene sequence: CDR1 SGDLS, CDR2 YYNGEE. Between the trimmed V and J ends, which lost 0 bases and 9 bases, there was a span of 13 bases. The length of the CDR3 is 15 residues. The CDR3 DNA sequence: TGTGCCAGCAGCGTAGGCGGGGATGTTTTTTCACCCCTCCACTTT. Residues: CASSVGGDVFSPLHF.

This clonotype came up a few times. V and J are TRBV12-3 or TRBV12-4 and TRBJ2-7; 7 bases are shared with TRBD1. This CDR3 is built from 18 residues. V gave up 7 bases and J gave up 3 bases; unmatched junction bases: 21. The CDR3 DNA sequence: TGTGCCAGCACCAACCGTATCCAACTCCGGGACAGCCACTACGAGCAGTACTTC. Translated: CASTNRIQLRDSHYEQYF.

V gene TRBV6-2 or TRBV6-3 combines with J gene TRBJ2-2, with no clear D. Per the germline V gene, CDR1 is MNHEY and CDR2 is SVGEGT. The ends were cut back, 5 bases at V and 6 bases at J, with 16 bases in the middle. The length of the CDR3 is 15 residues. The CDR3 region has the DNA TGTGCCAGCAGTACATATCCCCCCTTGGCCGGGGAGCTGTTTTTT. The encoded protein is CASSTYPPLAGELFF.

This clonotype was picked up a small number of times. This chain connects TRBV20-1 to TRBJ2-5; unclear D gene. Germline V gene data show CDR1 as DFQATT and CDR2 as SNEGSKA (reference sequence). The CDR3 sequence is 15 residues long. V was clipped by 0 bases and J by 1 base, with 12 bases between them. The CDR3 protein is CSARDASQAQETQYF. CDR3 nucleotides: TGCAGTGCTAGAGATGCGTCCCAGGCCCAAGAGACCCAGTACTTC.

This clonotype was detected a few times. The chain links TRBV5-1 to TRBJ2-1, with a weak D call TRBD1 (5 bases). The germline gives CDR1 SGHRS, CDR2 YFSETQ. Trimming took 7 bases from V and 3 from J, leaving 11 bases between them. The CDR3 totals 13 residues. CDR3 bases: TGCGCCAGCGCACCAGGGATCTACAATGAGCAGTTCTTC. Its translation is CASAPGIYNEQFF.